The 5 T cell receptor beta chains presented below share a single source sample, sequenced in a study of cytomegalovirus exposure and HLA in healthy donors. PCR amplification relied on 60 Vbeta primers (plus 13 Jbeta primers). TCRdb keeps only in-frame clones here, not all; method: immunoSEQ multiplex PCR. The top ten clones hold more than 4% of a sample with approximately 170,000 clones, 65% to 75% of them seen once. The sequencing sample was made of PBMCs. The receptors come from a man in his thirties or forties in good health and CMV-seropositive.

This clone was counted once. This rearrangement joins TRBV7-6 to TRBJ1-5, with D maybe TRBD1 (5 bases). The V gene's germline CDR1 is SGHVS and CDR2 FNYEAQ. The CDR3 spans 18 residues. Trimming stripped 5 bases from V and 1 base from J, with 21 bases between. The CDR3 DNA is TGTGCCAGCAGCCCAAACCCGGGGGGGGGACGGAGCAATCAGCCCCAGCATTTT. It codes for CASSPNPGGGRSNQPQHF.

The chain employs TRBV7-6 and TRBJ1-3, with D hard to call. Trimming cost V 8 bases and J 0 bases, with 17 bases left between them. CDR1 and CDR2 (germline): SGHVS, FNYEAQ. The CDR3 runs 16 residues. CDR3 DNA sequence: TGTGCCAGCGGGTTGGGCAGTTGGGCCTCTGGAAACACCATATATTTT. Amino acids: CASGLGSWASGNTIYF. Full variable domain (rest looked up from reference TRBV7-6 and TRBJ1-3): GAGVSQSPRYKVTKRGQDVALRCDPISGHVSLYWYRQALGQGPEFLTYFNYEAQQDKSGLPNDRFSAERPEGSISTLTIQRTEQRDSAMYRCASGLGSWASGNTIYFGEGSWLTVV.

V and J are TRBV28 and TRBJ1-5; 9 bases agree with TRBD1. V lost 6 bases and J lost 4; bases outside the gene matches: 7. Germline lookup yields CDR1 MDHEN and CDR2 SYDVKM. The CDR3 spans 15 residues. CDR3 DNA: TGTGCCAGCAGGTACAGGGGGCGGGCTAATCAGCCCCAGCATTTT. The encoded protein is CASRYRGRANQPQHF.

This rearrangement joins TRBV5-4 to TRBJ2-7, with D possibly TRBD1 on 5 matching bases. V was cut by 0 bases and J by 1 base, with 5 bases left in between. In germline, CDR1 is SGHNT, CDR2 YYREEE (reference sequence). This CDR3 is built from 13 residues. The CDR3 region is CASSLEGSYEQYF. CDR3 nucleotides: TGTGCCAGCAGCTTGGAGGGGTCCTACGAGCAGTACTTC.

V is TRBV10-3 and J is TRBJ2-1; possible D gene TRBD2, 7 bases. Looked up from germline, CDR1 is ENHRY and CDR2 is SYGVKD. V was cut by 10 bases and J by 9 bases, with 22 bases left in between. The CDR3 loop spans 14 amino acids. DNA of the CDR3: TGTGCCACCGAGGGGGGGGGCATACAAGGTGAGCAGTTCTTC. This codes for CATEGGGIQGEQFF.